The 9 T cell receptor beta chains presented below share a single source sample, sequenced in a study of regulatory T cells in long-lasting Graves disease. Construction of the TCR beta libraries employed iRepertoire HTBI primers in conjunction with Arm-PCR of CDR3 regions. In TCRdb, the multiplex PCR reads were re-called with MiXCR into one record per CDR3 protein. Found here are some 490,000 distinct CDR3 sequences, 12% of them singletons; the top ten hold roughly 9.3%. The time point here: newly diagnosed GD, antithyroid drugs for less than 3 months. TCR sequences were obtained from RNA taken from PBMCs. The sample was also reused in another study, on T cells in Graves' hyperthyroidism and ophthalmopathy.

The material was peripheral blood mononuclear cells (PBMCs), obtained at new diagnosis, from a patient treated with antithyroid drugs. These receptors came from a woman aged 25 to 39 with Graves disease.

In its sample, this clonotype was seen many times. The chain has TRBV7-3 and TRBJ1-1, with 7 nucleotides matching TRBD1. Per germline, CDR1 SGHTA and CDR2 FQGTGA. The J segment lost 0 bases and the V segment lost 0 bases, leaving 4 bases of the junction unmatched. The CDR3 has 16 amino acids. As DNA, the CDR3 is TGTGCCAGCAGCTTAACCCTGACAGGGCTGAACACTGAAGCTTTCTTT. Translating it yields CASSLTLTGLNTEAFF.

As regards this clonotype: A read error is likely here: a far larger clone is one base away. This rearrangement joins TRBV11-2 to TRBJ2-1; 10 bases align to TRBD2. The CDR3 spans 13 residues. The germline V gene encodes CDR1 SGHAT and CDR2 FQNNGV. The CDR3 nucleotides read TGTGCCAGCAGACTAGCGGGGTACAGTGAGCAGTTCTTC. Translating it yields CASRLAGYSEQFF.

The sample holds many counts of this clonotype. The rearrangement joins TRBV28 to TRBJ1-1, with D possibly matching TRBD1 (6 bases). The CDR3 spans 16 residues. The germline gives CDR1 MDHEN, CDR2 SYDVKM. Trimming stripped 7 bases from V and 3 bases from J, with 21 bases between. The CDR3 DNA follows: TGTGCCAGCAAGATACAGGGCGCTCGGTTGGACACTGAAGCTTTCTTT. Amino acids: CASKIQGARLDTEAFF. Filled out from reference TRBV28 and TRBJ1-1, the complete variable domain reads DVKVTQSSRYLVKRTGEKVFLECVQDMDHENMFWYRQDPGLGLRLIYFSYDVKMKEKGDIPEGYSVSREKKERFSLILESASTNQTSMYLCASKIQGARLDTEAFFGQGTRLTVV.

This clonotype was found many times. The chain uses TRBV11-2 and TRBJ1-2; D uncertain. Looked up from germline, CDR1 is SGHAT and CDR2 is FQNNGV. V shed 2 bases and J shed 0 bases, with 10 bases lying between them. This CDR3 contains 15 residues. CDR3 residues: CASSLSTLSNYGYTF. Here the CDR3 DNA reads TGTGCCAGCAGCTTATCGACACTTTCTAACTATGGCTACACCTTC. Based on the CDR3 plus reference TRBV11-2 and TRBJ1-2, the full variable domain is EAGVAQSPRYKIIEKRQSVAFWCNPISGHATLYWYQQILGQGPKLLIQFQNNGVVDDSQLPKDRFSAERLKGVDSTLKIQPAKLEDSAVYLCASSLSTLSNYGYTFGSGTRLTVV.

This clonotype was found many times. The CDR3 coding sequence is TGCGCCAGCAGCTTGGCAGGCAGGGCTACTCAGCCCCAGCATTTT. Translation: CASSLAGRATQPQHF. The chain combines TRBV5-1 with TRBJ1-5, with D possibly matching TRBD1 (5 bases). CDR1 and CDR2 (germline): SGHRS, YFSETQ. Deletions cut 0 bases from V and 6 bases from J, with 13 bases between. This CDR3 has 15 amino acids.

The rearrangement uses TRBV6-1 and TRBJ2-1, with 10 bases identical to TRBD2. Losses at the gene ends were 6 bases for V and 7 bases for J; bases not matched to a gene: 15. The CDR3 loop spans 17 amino acids. The V gene's germline CDR1 is MNHNS and CDR2 SASEGT. The CDR3, as DNA: TGTGCCAGCAGCCCCGCCACTTATAGCGGGAGGATAAATGAGCAGTTCTTC. This gives the protein CASSPATYSGRINEQFF.

The chain joins TRBV12-3 or TRBV12-4 to TRBJ1-5; D unclear. CDR3 length: 16 amino acids. The V end lost 4 bases, the J end lost 0 bases, and 13 bases lay between the germline ends. CDR3: CASSSGSAYSNQPQHF. In nucleotides, the CDR3 is TGTGCCAGCAGTTCGGGCAGCGCCTATAGCAATCAGCCCCAGCATTTT.

This clonotype was observed at least ten times. The genes are TRBV11-2 and TRBJ2-5; D ambiguous. The V gene's germline CDR1 is SGHAT and CDR2 FQNNGV. This CDR3 contains 14 residues. V was pared by 0 bases and J by 1 base, with 6 bases between. This CDR3 is CASSLEGFQETQYF. CDR3 coding DNA: TGTGCCAGCAGCTTAGAAGGGTTCCAAGAGACCCAGTACTTC.

The chain carries TRBV3-1 and TRBJ1-5; maybe TRBD1 (6 bases). Trimming cost V 8 bases and J 5 bases, with 13 bases left between them. Germline V CDR1 and CDR2: LGHDT, YNNKEL (reference sequence). The CDR3 consists of 13 residues. The CDR3 region is CASASDRYQPQHF. CDR3 nucleotides: TGTGCCAGCGCTTCCGACAGGTATCAGCCCCAGCATTTT. Full variable domain (outside the CDR3, taken from reference TRBV3-1 and TRBJ1-5): DTAVSQTPKYLVTQMGNDKSIKCEQNLGHDTMYWYKQDSKKFLKIMFSYNNKELIINETVPNRFSPKSPDKAHLNLHINSLELGDSAVYFCASASDRYQPQHFGDGTRLSIL.